A single sample gave rise to the 7 T cell receptor beta chains below, sequenced in a study of T cells in Graves' hyperthyroidism and ophthalmopathy. RNA transcripts provided the source from which TCR beta CDR3 regions were amplified. HTBI primers were used for first-round RT-PCR of the TCR CDR3. TCRdb analysed the multiplex PCR reads with MiXCR anew, one entry per CDR3 protein. The data show some 92,000 distinct CDR3 sequences, 35% to 45% seen once. The specimen sequenced was peripheral blood or thyroid tissue (not recorded which). The source is a woman aged 25 to 39 with Graves' hyperthyroidism.

This clonotype was seen many times. This chain joins TRBV7-2 and TRBJ2-2; D ambiguous. Trimming stripped 1 base from V and 10 bases from J, with 7 bases between. This CDR3 is built from 12 residues. Germline assignment: CDR1 SGHTA and CDR2 FQGNSA. The CDR3 spells CASSLVRVELFF. CDR3 DNA: TGTGCCAGCAGCTTAGTTCGGGTGGAGCTGTTTTTT.

This clonotype was found many times. The chain recombines TRBV3-1 with TRBJ1-1; maybe TRBD1 (6 bases). Trimming removed 4 bases at V and 9 bases at J, with 18 bases between. The CDR3 runs to 14 residues. The germline V gene has CDR1 LGHDT and CDR2 YNNKEL (reference sequence). CDR3 amino acids: CASSPFDGRGQAFF. CDR3 nucleotide sequence: TGTGCCAGCAGCCCGTTTGATGGGCGGGGGCAAGCTTTCTTT.

This clonotype was recorded many times. This chain links TRBV12-3 or TRBV12-4 with TRBJ1-2, with D unclear. Between the trimmed V and J ends, which lost 1 base and 4 bases, there was a span of 7 bases. The CDR3 covers 13 residues. As DNA, the CDR3 is TGTGCCAGCAGTTTAGGGTCAGGCTATGGCTACACCTTC. Its protein is CASSLGSGYGYTF.

This clonotype was recorded at least ten times. The chain uses TRBV15 and TRBJ1-1; D might be TRBD1 (6 bases). V was shortened by 9 bases and J by 0 bases, with 11 bases between the two germline ends. The CDR3 is 13 amino acids. Per germline, CDR1 LNHNV and CDR2 YYDKDF (reference sequence). The CDR3 DNA reads as TGTGCCACTAGACAGGACATGAACACTGAAGCTTTCTTT. This translates into CATRQDMNTEAFF.

The CDR3 nucleotides are TGCGCCAGCAGCCGCCAGTGGACAGCTGTAAATGAAAAACTGTTTTTT. This translates into CASSRQWTAVNEKLFF. The chain carries TRBV10-2 and TRBJ1-4; maybe TRBD1 (6 bases). V was clipped by 6 bases and J by 5 bases, with 19 bases between them. Germline V gene sequence: CDR1 WSHSY, CDR2 SAAADI. The CDR3 extends over 16 amino acids.

This clonotype has a count of ten or more. The V gene is TRBV5-1, the J gene TRBJ1-6, with D perhaps TRBD1 (6 bases). CDR3 length: 14 residues. V lost 3 bases and J 8 bases, leaving 12 bases between the germline ends. Germline V gene lookup returns CDR1 SGHRS and CDR2 YFSETQ. The DNA for the CDR3 is TGCGCCAGCAGCTCAGCAACAGGGCATTCACCCCTCCACTTT. It codes for CASSSATGHSPLHF.

Ten or more counts support this clonotype. Likely a read error: the CDR3 ends without its conserved phenylalanine or tryptophan. V gene TRBV2 combines with J gene TRBJ2-7, with a possible D match to TRBD2 (6 bases). Trimming shortened V by 4 bases and J by 5 bases, and 12 bases separated the two germline ends. The CDR3 has 13 amino acids. Germline CDR1 SNHLY, CDR2 FYNNEI. DNA of the CDR3: TGTGCCAGCAGTGTCCGACTAGAGGACGAGCAGTACCTC. Translation: CASSVRLEDEQYL.